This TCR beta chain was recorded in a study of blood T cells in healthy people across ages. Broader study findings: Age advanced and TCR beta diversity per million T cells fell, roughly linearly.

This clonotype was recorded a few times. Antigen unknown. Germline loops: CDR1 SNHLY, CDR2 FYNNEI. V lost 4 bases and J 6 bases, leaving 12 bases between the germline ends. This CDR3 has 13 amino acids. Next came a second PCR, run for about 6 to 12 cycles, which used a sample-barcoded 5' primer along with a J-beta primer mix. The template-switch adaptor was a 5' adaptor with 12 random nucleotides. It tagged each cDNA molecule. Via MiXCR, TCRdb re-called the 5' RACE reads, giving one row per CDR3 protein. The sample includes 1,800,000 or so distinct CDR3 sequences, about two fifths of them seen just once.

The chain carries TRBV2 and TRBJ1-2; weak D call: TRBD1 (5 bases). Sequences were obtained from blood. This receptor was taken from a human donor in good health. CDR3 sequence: CASSVAGPNGYTF. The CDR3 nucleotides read TGTGCCAGCAGTGTGGCAGGGCCGAATGGCTACACCTTC.